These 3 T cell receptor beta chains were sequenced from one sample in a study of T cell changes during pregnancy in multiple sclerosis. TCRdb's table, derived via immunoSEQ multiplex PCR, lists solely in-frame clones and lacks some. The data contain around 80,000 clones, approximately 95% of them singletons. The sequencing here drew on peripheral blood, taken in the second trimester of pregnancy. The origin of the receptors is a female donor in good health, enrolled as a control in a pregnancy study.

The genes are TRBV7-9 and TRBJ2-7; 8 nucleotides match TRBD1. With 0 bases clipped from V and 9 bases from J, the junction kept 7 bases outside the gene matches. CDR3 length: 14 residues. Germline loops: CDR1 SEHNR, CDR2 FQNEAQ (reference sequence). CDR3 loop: CASSLATGERRQYF. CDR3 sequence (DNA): TGTGCCAGCAGCTTAGCGACAGGGGAAAGAAGGCAGTACTTC.

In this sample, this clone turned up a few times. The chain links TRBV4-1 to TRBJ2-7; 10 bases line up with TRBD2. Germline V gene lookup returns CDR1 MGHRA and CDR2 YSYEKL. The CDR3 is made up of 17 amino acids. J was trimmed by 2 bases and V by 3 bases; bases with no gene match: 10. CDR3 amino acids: CASSQTLGTSEAYEQYF. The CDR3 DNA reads TGCGCCAGCAGCCAGACCCTCGGGACTAGCGAGGCCTACGAGCAGTACTTC.

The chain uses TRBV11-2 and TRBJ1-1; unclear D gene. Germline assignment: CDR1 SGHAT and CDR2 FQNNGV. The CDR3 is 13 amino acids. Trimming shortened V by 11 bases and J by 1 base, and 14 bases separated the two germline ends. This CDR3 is CASGRDWNTEAFF. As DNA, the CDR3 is TGTGCCTCCGGGAGGGATTGGAACACTGAAGCTTTCTTT.